This record covers a single TCR beta chain. The ends were cut back, 0 bases at V and 8 bases at J, with 14 bases in the middle. Germline V gene sequence: CDR1 SGDLS, CDR2 YYNGEE. This CDR3 is 15 amino acids long. This sample is part of a study of control samples from healthy donors and cancer patients. The protocol was immunoSEQ multiplex PCR, while the TCRdb copy is restricted to in-frame clones and leaves out a portion. This table holds tens of thousands of clones, 75% to 90% found once. The chain joins TRBV9 to TRBJ1-4, with D maybe TRBD1 (5 bases). This TCR derives from a man aged 45-65 years in good health. Sequenced sample: blood. The CDR3 loop is CASSVEGILEEKLFF. The DNA of the CDR3 is TGTGCCAGCAGCGTAGAGGGGATCCTGGAGGAAAAACTGTTTTTT.